The 29 T cell receptor beta chains presented below share a single source sample, sequenced in a study of patients and donors after allogeneic stem cell transplantation. TCRdb reprocessed the RT-PCR reads with MiXCR, giving one entry per CDR3 protein. The repertoire has more than 850,000 distinct CDR3 sequences, 18% of them found once; the top ten carry around 6%. The sample consisted of blood, either unsorted or a sorted T cell fraction (not recorded which). These receptors were collected from a human donor who was either an allogeneic HSCT recipient or a stem cell or donor lymphocyte infusion donor (not recorded which). It is not recorded whose cells these are; they may come from a transplant donor.

A few counts support this clonotype. V and J are TRBV4-1 and TRBJ2-7, with TRBD2 matching 8 bases. This CDR3 has 15 amino acids. The germline V gene has CDR1 MGHRA and CDR2 YSYEKL. The junction had 7 bases not matched to a gene; V was cut back by 4 bases and J by 2 bases. The DNA of the CDR3 is TGCGCCAGCAGCCCTAGCGGGTCTACACCCTACGAGCAGTACTTC. Protein sequence: CASSPSGSTPYEQYF.

This rearrangement joins TRBV29-1 to TRBJ1-3; no clear D. Trimming removed 3 bases from V and 2 bases from J, with 11 bases in between. The CDR3 consists of 14 residues. Germline loops: CDR1 SQVTM, CDR2 ANQGSEA. DNA of the CDR3: TGCAGCGTTGAGTCTGGGAGGACTGGAAACACCATATATTTT. Translated: CSVESGRTGNTIYF.

The rearrangement links TRBV12-3 or TRBV12-4 to TRBJ2-6, with 12 bases matching TRBD1. With 6 bases clipped from V and 0 bases from J, the junction kept 3 bases outside the gene matches. This CDR3 comprises 17 residues. Here the CDR3 reads CASRPGQGASGANVLTF. CDR3 DNA sequence: TGTGCCAGCAGACCGGGACAGGGGGCCTCTGGGGCCAACGTCCTGACTTTC.

This clonotype was found a few times. V and J are TRBV5-1 and TRBJ1-6; 7 nucleotides align to TRBD1. The germline CDR1 and CDR2 sequences are SGHRS and YFSETQ. The J segment lost 6 bases and the V segment lost 2 bases, leaving 5 bases of the junction unmatched. The CDR3 length is 15 residues. CDR3 coding DNA: TGCGCCAGCAGCTTTGGACAGGCGATTAATTCACCCCTCCACTTT. Translation gives CASSFGQAINSPLHF.

This clonotype was found a few times. This chain connects TRBV20-1 to TRBJ1-1; possibly TRBD1 for D (5 bases). The CDR3 loop spans 12 amino acids. Per the germline V gene, CDR1 is DFQATT and CDR2 is SNEGSKA (reference sequence). The V end was cut by 3 bases, the J end by 6 bases, with 11 bases between. The CDR3 spells CSARAGRPEAFF. The CDR3 coding sequence is TGCAGTGCTAGGGCAGGGCGGCCTGAAGCTTTCTTT.

A few counts support this clonotype. The genes are TRBV11-2 and TRBJ2-3; 7 positions match TRBD2. V lost 0 bases and J lost 2; bases outside the gene matches: 14. Germline CDR1 SGHAT, CDR2 FQNNGV. The CDR3 totals 19 residues. CDR3 protein: CASSLEPSGALPNTDTQYF. As DNA, the CDR3 is TGTGCCAGCAGCTTAGAACCCAGCGGGGCTCTCCCTAACACAGATACGCAGTATTTT.

In this sample, this clonotype turned up a few times. The V and J genes are TRBV9 and TRBJ1-4; unclear D gene. V was clipped by 0 bases and J by 8 bases, with 11 bases between them. Germline CDR1 and CDR2: SGDLS and YYNGEE. The CDR3 is 14 residues long. The CDR3 loop is CASSVGLAEEKLFF. The CDR3, as DNA: TGTGCCAGCAGCGTAGGACTCGCTGAAGAAAAACTGTTTTTT.

The chain carries TRBV20-1 and TRBJ2-7, with 7 bases that match TRBD2. Germline loops: CDR1 DFQATT, CDR2 SNEGSKA (reference sequence). After removal of 0 bases from V and 0 bases from J, the junction contained 5 bases not matched to a gene. There are 15 residues in the CDR3. The CDR3 DNA follows: TGCAGTGCTAGAGATTGGGGGGGAAACTCCTACGAGCAGTACTTC. It specifies CSARDWGGNSYEQYF.

This clonotype was found many times. The chain is built from TRBV20-1 and TRBJ1-5, with a possible D match to TRBD1 (6 bases). The V end lost 6 bases, the J end lost 3 bases, and 15 bases lay between the germline ends. The CDR3 totals 14 residues. In germline, CDR1 is DFQATT, CDR2 SNEGSKA (reference sequence). CDR3 region: CSALNQGFNQPQHF. The CDR3, as DNA: TGCAGTGCCCTTAACCAGGGGTTCAATCAGCCCCAGCATTTT.

The table lists this clonotype with a few counts. The V and J genes are TRBV10-3 and TRBJ1-1, with a possible D match to TRBD1 (6 bases). V was cut by 6 bases and J by 6 bases, with 26 bases left in between. The CDR3 extends over 17 amino acids. Germline loops: CDR1 ENHRY, CDR2 SYGVKD. The DNA of the CDR3 is TGTGCCATCAGGTCCATTATCGGGGGGAGAGGGGGTCCTGAAGCTTTCTTT. Protein sequence: CAIRSIIGGRGGPEAFF.

This clonotype appeared a few times. This rearrangement joins TRBV11-1 to TRBJ1-4, with 7 bases matching TRBD1. This CDR3 region has 14 residues. V lost 5 bases, J lost 6 bases, and 6 bases stayed unmatched. Germline CDR1 reads SGHAT; CDR2 reads FQDESV (reference sequence). This CDR3 is CASSPDRRDEKLFF. CDR3 DNA: TGTGCCAGCAGCCCGGACAGGAGAGATGAAAAACTGTTTTTT.

This clonotype has more than one count but fewer than ten. V and J are TRBV20-1 and TRBJ2-3; 9 bases match TRBD1. Germline assignment: CDR1 DFQATT and CDR2 SNEGSKA (reference sequence). The CDR3 runs to 16 residues. The junction had 7 bases not matched to a gene; V was cut back by 3 bases and J by 0 bases. CDR3 protein: CSASRRTGASTDTQYF. CDR3 bases: TGCAGTGCTAGCCGGCGGACAGGGGCGAGCACAGATACGCAGTATTTT.

The chain has TRBV4-2 and TRBJ2-3; tentatively, D is TRBD2 (6 bases). This CDR3 comprises 16 residues. Between the trimmed V and J ends, which lost 0 bases and 4 bases, there was a span of 14 bases. CDR1 and CDR2 from the germline V gene are LGHNA and YNFKEQ. The CDR3 here is CASSQERLGSADTQYF. CDR3 nucleotide sequence: TGTGCCAGCAGCCAAGAAAGACTAGGAAGCGCAGATACGCAGTATTTT.

The chain employs TRBV24-1 and TRBJ1-2, with 8 bases identical to TRBD1. The length of the CDR3 is 15 residues. Trimming removed 3 bases from V and 4 bases from J; junction bases left unmatched: 6. Germline-derived CDR1 and CDR2 are KGHDR and SFDVKD. The CDR3 bases are TGTGCCACCAGTGATCTGGGACAGGCAAGCTATGGCTACACCTTC. This sequence encodes CATSDLGQASYGYTF.

The chain carries TRBV10-3 and TRBJ1-1; the match to TRBD1 covers 7 bases. Germline CDR1 and CDR2: ENHRY and SYGVKD. V trimming: 6 bases; J trimming: 1 base; junction bases outside the gene matches: 5. The CDR3 consists of 14 residues. In DNA, the CDR3 is TGTGCCATCAGAGGACAGGAAACGAACACTGAAGCTTTCTTT. Its translation is CAIRGQETNTEAFF.

J is TRBJ1-5 and V is TRBV5-5; no definite D call. The CDR3 spans 15 residues. Germline CDR1 is SGHKS and CDR2 is YYEKEE (reference sequence). V lost 0 bases to trimming and J lost 6 bases, with 13 bases between them. This CDR3 is CASSLERVEGQPQHF. CDR3 nucleotides: TGTGCCAGCAGCTTGGAAAGAGTCGAGGGTCAGCCCCAGCATTTT.

The rearrangement uses TRBV3-1 and TRBJ1-1; D is possibly TRBD1 (6 bases). V shed 4 bases and J shed 0 bases, with 12 bases lying between them. Germline CDR1 reads LGHDT; CDR2 reads YNNKEL (reference sequence). The CDR3 length is 15 residues. CDR3 nucleotide sequence: TGTGCCAGCAGCCTCATACAGGGCCTGAACACTGAAGCTTTCTTT. Its protein is CASSLIQGLNTEAFF.

This clonotype was recorded a few times. This chain joins TRBV5-5 and TRBJ1-1; D gene uncertain. The length of the CDR3 is 15 residues. V dropped 2 bases and J dropped 2 bases, with 13 bases sitting between them. The germline CDR1 and CDR2 sequences are SGHKS and YYEKEE (reference sequence). DNA for the CDR3: TGTGCCAGCAGCTTTATTTGGGGAGGCAACACTGAAGCTTTCTTT. Translation: CASSFIWGGNTEAFF.

In its sample, this clonotype was seen many times. The CDR3 region has the DNA TGTGCCAGCAGACTTAGCGGGGGGGCCCGCAATGAGCAGTTCTTC. This sequence encodes CASRLSGGARNEQFF. The chain carries TRBV12-3 or TRBV12-4 and TRBJ2-1, with 11 bases fitting TRBD2. Trimming at V came to 6 bases and at J to 6 bases, leaving 7 bases not matched to a gene. The length of the CDR3 is 15 residues.

The chain combines TRBV29-1 with TRBJ2-1, with TRBD1 identical over 11 bases. This CDR3 has 14 residues. From germline, CDR1 is SQVTM and CDR2 ANQGSEA. Unmatched junction bases numbered 3, after V lost 5 bases and J lost 3 bases. CDR3 in amino acids: CSVRGTGGYNEQFF. DNA of the CDR3: TGCAGCGTTCGCGGGACAGGGGGCTACAATGAGCAGTTCTTC.

The table lists this clonotype with a few counts. The J gene is TRBJ2-7, the V gene TRBV7-6; 11 bases agree with TRBD2. Germline lookup yields CDR1 SGHVS and CDR2 FNYEAQ. Trimming took 4 bases from V and 7 from J; bases not matched to a gene: 9. CDR3 size: 15 residues. The CDR3 region is CASSSGLAGVEEQYF. The CDR3 nucleotides are TGTGCCAGCAGCTCTGGACTAGCGGGCGTTGAAGAGCAGTACTTC.

V and J are TRBV6-2 or TRBV6-3 and TRBJ1-1, with unresolved D. The CDR3 runs 15 residues. The germline CDR1 and CDR2 sequences are MNHEY and SVGEGT. Trimming took off 6 bases at V and 1 base at J, with 15 bases between the two ends. CDR3 sequence reads: CASRHRGFENTEAFF. Written as DNA, the CDR3 is TGTGCCAGCAGGCACCGCGGATTCGAGAACACTGAAGCTTTCTTT.

This clonotype has a handful of counts. This sequence joins TRBV20-1 and TRBJ1-1; D is unresolved. This CDR3 region has 15 residues. Germline V gene lookup returns CDR1 DFQATT and CDR2 SNEGSKA (reference sequence). Trimming cost V 6 bases and J 0 bases, with 17 bases left between them. The CDR3 DNA sequence: TGCAGTGCGCCAATAACTAGGAAAATGAACACTGAAGCTTTCTTT. Translation gives CSAPITRKMNTEAFF.

This clonotype was counted between two and nine times. The rearrangement uses TRBV12-3 or TRBV12-4 and TRBJ1-5; TRBD1 is a possible D gene (5 bases). V lost 4 bases and J 0 bases, leaving 25 bases between the germline ends. The CDR3 is 20 residues long. The CDR3 sequence: CASSSYSGTGLPNSNQPQHF. The CDR3 coding sequence is TGTGCCAGCAGTTCTTACTCCGGGACCGGGTTGCCCAATAGCAATCAGCCCCAGCATTTT.

This rearrangement joins TRBV3-1 to TRBJ2-7; the D gene could be TRBD1 or TRBD2 (5 bases each). V shed 3 bases and J shed 7 bases, with 16 bases lying between them. Germline loops: CDR1 LGHDT, CDR2 YNNKEL (reference sequence). This CDR3 comprises 14 residues. CDR3 in amino acids: CASSQVTGPGEQYF. DNA for the CDR3: TGTGCCAGCAGCCAGGTAACGGGACCGGGAGAGCAGTACTTC.

This clonotype turned up a few times. The rearrangement joins TRBV10-3 to TRBJ2-7; TRBD2 agrees at 9 bases. The CDR3 runs 16 residues. V shed 5 bases and J 3 bases; nucleotides not matched to a gene: 11. Germline V gives CDR1 ENHRY, CDR2 SYGVKD. The DNA of the CDR3 is TGTGCCATCAGTAAGGGTAGCGGGAGAGGCGACTACGAGCAGTACTTC. Translation gives CAISKGSGRGDYEQYF.

This clonotype was observed a few times. J is TRBJ1-1 and V is TRBV7-9, with D perhaps matching TRBD1 (6 bases). Trimming took 1 base from V and 6 from J, leaving 12 bases between them. From germline, CDR1 is SEHNR and CDR2 FQNEAQ (reference sequence). The CDR3 is 14 residues long. The CDR3 region has the DNA TGTGCCAGCAGCTTAGAAGGGGGAGCCGCTGAAGCTTTCTTT. It translates to CASSLEGGAAEAFF.

This clonotype was detected a few times. This chain links TRBV5-1 with TRBJ2-3; a weak D match, TRBD1 (5 bases). This CDR3 contains 15 residues. Germline V gene sequence: CDR1 SGHRS, CDR2 YFSETQ. V shed 0 bases and J shed 6 bases, with 14 bases lying between them. The CDR3 is CASSLETGSRDTQYF. For the CDR3, the DNA is TGCGCCAGCAGCTTGGAAACAGGATCAAGGGATACGCAGTATTTT.

This clonotype has only a few counts. The rearrangement uses TRBV29-1 and TRBJ2-1; D remains unclear. This CDR3 comprises 11 residues. Trimming pared 5 bases from V and 7 bases from J, leaving 9 bases between. Per the germline V gene, CDR1 is SQVTM and CDR2 is ANQGSEA. CDR3 in DNA: TGCAGCGTTCAGACTCCTAATGAGCAGTTCTTC. As protein: CSVQTPNEQFF.